This passage covers 14 T cell receptor beta chains from one sample sequenced in a study of T cells after yellow fever vaccination. TCRdb reprocessed the 5' RACE reads via MiXCR and lists one record per CDR3 protein. The data contain 230,000 or so distinct CDR3 sequences, about 3.5% of them singletons. The sequencing used PBMCs, collected 15 days after the yellow fever booster vaccination. Every receptor here comes from a man younger than 30 who received the YFV17D yellow fever vaccine.

This clonotype was seen many times. The chain uses TRBV15 and TRBJ2-7, with D perhaps assigned TRBD1 or TRBD2 (5 bases each). CDR1 LNHNV and CDR2 YYDKDF come from the germline V gene (reference sequence). V shed 1 base and J shed 2 bases, with 12 bases lying between them. The CDR3 is 15 amino acids. In nucleotides, the CDR3 is TGTGCCACCAGCAGAGCGTCGGGGCGAGCCTACGAGCAGTACGTC. It codes for CATSRASGRAYEQYV.

This clonotype was recorded many times. The chain has TRBV27 and TRBJ2-5; the D is unclear. CDR1 and CDR2 from the germline V gene are MNHEY and SMNVEV (reference sequence). There are 13 residues in the CDR3. Trimming left V 6 bases short and J 5 bases short, with 13 bases between. The CDR3 nucleotides read TGTGCCAGCAGGTCCCTCGGCAAGGAGACCCAGTACTTC. It is translated as CASRSLGKETQYF.

This clonotype came up many times. The rearrangement uses TRBV12-3 or TRBV12-4 and TRBJ2-3; 8 bases map to TRBD2. The CDR3 sequence is 18 residues long. V lost 5 bases and J lost 11; bases outside the gene matches: 24. CDR3 in amino acids: CASSLRGGSTMLRVEQYF. In nucleotides, the CDR3 is TGTGCCAGCAGTCTCCGGGGGGGCTCGACCATGCTTAGGGTGGAGCAGTATTTT.

In this sample, this clonotype turned up many times. The V call is TRBV24-1, the J call TRBJ2-2, with TRBD2 matching 10 bases. The CDR3 length is 16 residues. Germline CDR1 and CDR2: KGHDR and SFDVKD. The V and J ends lost 4 bases and 3 bases, in that order; junction bases with no gene match: 4. CDR3: CATSERTSGYTGELFF. CDR3 nucleotides: TGTGCCACCAGTGAAAGGACTAGCGGATACACCGGGGAGCTGTTTTTT.

This clonotype was found many times. The V call is TRBV4-1, the J call TRBJ2-1, with TRBD1 identical over 7 bases. The CDR3 consists of 15 residues. V gave up 0 bases and J gave up 8 bases; unmatched junction bases: 7. Germline V gene data show CDR1 as MGHRA and CDR2 as YSYEKL. For the CDR3, the DNA is TGCGCCAGCAGCCAAGATCGAGGCAGGGGGTATGAGCAGTTCTTC. Translated: CASSQDRGRGYEQFF.

At least ten counts were recorded for this clonotype. V and J are TRBV5-1 and TRBJ2-1; D possibly corresponds to TRBD1 (6 bases). The CDR3 runs 14 residues. CDR1 is SGHRS and CDR2 is YFSETQ in the germline V gene. The V and J ends lost 2 bases and 0 bases respectively, with 6 bases between them. CDR3 protein: CASSLQGSYNEQFF. CDR3 nucleotides: TGCGCCAGCAGCTTACAGGGCTCCTACAATGAGCAGTTCTTC.

This clonotype was recorded many times. This chain connects TRBV29-1 to TRBJ2-7, with D perhaps matching TRBD1 (6 bases). The V and J ends lost 5 bases and 0 bases respectively, with 20 bases between them. Germline assignment: CDR1 SQVTM and CDR2 ANQGSEA. This CDR3 has 16 amino acids. This CDR3 reads CSVQGAGDMSSYEQYF. CDR3 in DNA: TGCAGCGTTCAAGGGGCTGGGGACATGAGCTCCTACGAGCAGTACTTC.

This clonotype was recorded many times. The chain recombines TRBV5-1 with TRBJ2-1; 8 nucleotides agree with TRBD2. Germline loops: CDR1 SGHRS, CDR2 YFSETQ. Unmatched junction bases numbered 9, after V lost 4 bases and J lost 9 bases. This CDR3 region has 14 residues. The CDR3 nucleotides read TGCGCCAGCAGCAGCGGGGGCTACCAGGGTGAGCAGTTCTTC. Protein sequence: CASSSGGYQGEQFF. Full variable domain (outside the CDR3, taken from reference TRBV5-1 and TRBJ2-1): KAGVTQTPRYLIKTRGQQVTLSCSPISGHRSVSWYQQTPGQGLQFLFEYFSETQRNKGNFPGRFSGRQFSNSRSEMNVSTLELGDSALYLCASSSGGYQGEQFFGPGTRLTVL.

In its sample, this clonotype was seen many times. The V call is TRBV10-3, the J call TRBJ2-1; TRBD2 aligns across 9 bases. The CDR3 covers 16 residues. In germline, CDR1 is ENHRY, CDR2 SYGVKD. J lost 8 bases, V lost 6 bases, and 14 bases had no gene match. CDR3 protein: CAISPRAGGVRDEQFF. For the CDR3, the DNA is TGTGCCATCAGCCCCCGAGCGGGGGGCGTCAGGGATGAGCAGTTCTTC.

This clonotype was detected ten times or more. V usage is TRBV6-5 and J usage is TRBJ1-2, with 9 bases fitting TRBD1. This CDR3 contains 14 residues. Germline CDR1 is MNHEY and CDR2 is SVGAGI. J gave up 4 bases and V 6 bases, and 6 bases lay outside the gene matches. The DNA for the CDR3 is TGTGCCAGCAGCCGACAGGGGGTGGGCTATGGCTACACCTTC. This translates into CASSRQGVGYGYTF.

This clonotype was recorded many times. This rearrangement joins TRBV4-3 to TRBJ2-7, with D hard to call. The V gene lost 0 bases and the J gene lost 2 bases, with 11 bases spanning the gap. Germline values: CDR1 LGHNA, CDR2 YSLEER. The CDR3 has 15 residues. The chain's CDR3 is CASSQEWLNTYEQYF. In DNA, the CDR3 is TGCGCCAGCAGCCAAGAATGGCTGAATACCTACGAGCAGTACTTC.

There are many counts of this clonotype. The chain carries TRBV5-1 and TRBJ2-3; the D is unclear. V gave up 0 bases and J gave up 1 base, with 9 bases separating them. CDR3 length: 15 amino acids. Per the germline V gene, CDR1 is SGHRS and CDR2 is YFSETQ. The CDR3 sequence: CASSLERPGTDTQYF. CDR3 DNA: TGCGCCAGCAGCTTGGAGCGACCCGGCACAGATACGCAGTATTTT.

This clonotype was seen ten or more times. V usage is TRBV11-2 and J usage is TRBJ2-5; 8 nucleotides line up with TRBD2. J lost 5 bases, V lost 5 bases, and 22 bases had no gene match. CDR3 length: 19 amino acids. Germline V gene lookup returns CDR1 SGHAT and CDR2 FQNNGV. Here the CDR3 reads CASSRPFPERRGDVETQYF. The CDR3 region has the DNA TGTGCCAGCAGCCGCCCCTTCCCGGAGAGGCGGGGGGATGTGGAGACCCAGTACTTC.

This clonotype was seen ten or more times. This chain joins TRBV20-1 and TRBJ2-7; 9 bases map to TRBD1. The germline gives CDR1 DFQATT, CDR2 SNEGSKA (reference sequence). V was clipped by 8 bases and J by 9 bases; unmatched bases: 8. This CDR3 contains 11 residues. CDR3 in amino acids: CSLDRGDWQYV. The CDR3 DNA follows: TGCAGTTTGGACAGGGGAGATTGGCAGTACGTC.